A single sample gave rise to the 15 T cell receptor beta chains below, sequenced in a study of T cells in Graves' hyperthyroidism and ophthalmopathy. Researchers took RNA transcripts and amplified the TCR beta CDR3 regions from them. The study used the HTBI primer set for a first-round RT-PCR of the TCR CDR3. One entry per CDR3 protein, called by TCRdb with MiXCR from the multiplex PCR reads. The sample yields 450,000 to 650,000 distinct CDR3 sequences, 20% to 25% seen once. The sequenced sample consisted of blood. These receptors originate from a man between 18 and 29 years old with Graves' hyperthyroidism.

The gene calls are TRBV6-5 and TRBJ1-3; 9 nucleotides agree with TRBD1. Germline V gene sequence: CDR1 MNHEY, CDR2 SVGAGI. This CDR3 is 15 amino acids long. V lost 5 bases to trimming and J lost 4 bases; unmatched junction nucleotides: 6. The CDR3 sequence is CASSLQGARGNTIYF. The CDR3 DNA sequence: TGTGCCAGCAGTCTACAGGGGGCACGCGGAAACACCATATATTTT.

This clonotype was detected ten times or more. The J gene is TRBJ2-7, the V gene TRBV27, with a weak D call TRBD1 (5 bases). The germline V and J ends were trimmed by 4 bases and 1 base, with 8 bases remaining between them. The CDR3 sequence is 13 residues long. The germline gives CDR1 MNHEY, CDR2 SMNVEV (reference sequence). The CDR3 sequence is CASSWGKSYEQYF. The CDR3 DNA is TGTGCCAGCAGTTGGGGCAAGTCCTACGAGCAGTACTTC.

This clonotype occurred many times. The V call is TRBV6-1, the J call TRBJ2-7; D unresolved. Per the germline V gene, CDR1 is MNHNS and CDR2 is SASEGT. The CDR3 is 13 residues long. Trimming removed 5 bases at V and 4 bases at J, with 12 bases between. This CDR3 is CASSQPTGYEQYF. The DNA of the CDR3 is TGTGCCAGCAGTCAACCGACTGGATACGAGCAGTACTTC.

There are many counts of this clonotype. This chain links TRBV6-5 with TRBJ1-2; perhaps TRBD1 as D (5 bases). V gave up 1 base and J gave up 6 bases, with 18 bases separating them. Germline-derived CDR1 and CDR2 are MNHEY and SVGAGI. The CDR3 is made up of 16 amino acids. For the CDR3, the DNA is TGTGCCAGCAGTTACTTCATGGGGCGGGTCCGCGATGGCTACACCTTC. This sequence encodes CASSYFMGRVRDGYTF.

V usage is TRBV6-5 and J usage is TRBJ2-2; TRBD1 matches 8 bases. Germline CDR1 and CDR2: MNHEY and SVGAGI. Losses at the gene ends were 2 bases for V and 13 bases for J; bases not matched to a gene: 15. The CDR3 consists of 16 residues. For the CDR3, the DNA is TGTGCCAGCAGTTACAAGGCAGGGGGCCGGGCGGAATGGCTGTTTTTT. Encoded protein: CASSYKAGGRAEWLFF.

This clonotype occurred many times. The chain recombines TRBV28 with TRBJ2-7; 10 nucleotides align to TRBD2. V was pared by 2 bases and J by 3 bases, with 4 bases of the junction left unmatched. Germline V gene data show CDR1 as MDHEN and CDR2 as SYDVKM. The CDR3 sequence is 15 residues long. The CDR3 protein is CASSLPSGGYYEQYF. CDR3 sequence (DNA): TGTGCCAGCAGTTTACCTAGCGGGGGATACTACGAGCAGTACTTC.

This clonotype was seen at least ten times. The chain combines TRBV20-1 with TRBJ1-1; the D is unclear. CDR3 size: 13 residues. Germline V gene sequence: CDR1 DFQATT, CDR2 SNEGSKA (reference sequence). Trimming left V 3 bases short and J 3 bases short, with 11 bases between. The CDR3, as DNA: TGCAGTGCTAGGGCGATGAGGGACACTGAAGCTTTCTTT. Protein product: CSARAMRDTEAFF.

This clonotype was picked up a small number of times. J is TRBJ1-2 and V is TRBV5-1, with 10 bases aligning to TRBD1. Unmatched junction bases numbered 2, after V lost 3 bases and J lost 0 bases. CDR1 is SGHRS and CDR2 is YFSETQ in the germline V gene. This CDR3 has 15 amino acids. The CDR3 spells CASSSTGGPNYGYTF. In DNA form, the CDR3 reads TGCGCCAGCAGCTCGACAGGGGGCCCTAACTATGGCTACACCTTC.

This clonotype was counted at least ten times. The V gene is TRBV27, the J gene TRBJ1-5; 7 bases are a match to TRBD1. This CDR3 has 18 amino acids. Germline CDR1 is MNHEY and CDR2 is SMNVEV (reference sequence). J lost 1 base, V lost 3 bases, and 12 bases had no gene match. DNA for the CDR3: TGTGCCAGCAGTTTCCTCGACCCGACAGGGCCCAGCAATCAGCCCCAGCATTTT. The encoded protein is CASSFLDPTGPSNQPQHF.

V and J are TRBV28 and TRBJ2-7; either TRBD1 or TRBD2 may supply D (5 bases each). Germline V lookup: CDR1 MDHEN, CDR2 SYDVKM. The CDR3 runs to 13 residues. V was cut by 5 bases and J by 2 bases, with 10 bases left in between. The CDR3 region has the DNA TGTGCCAGCAGTATGGGGACCCCCTACGAGCAGTACTTC. It is translated as CASSMGTPYEQYF. The entire variable domain, with the rest obtained from reference TRBV28 and TRBJ2-7, is as follows: DVKVTQSSRYLVKRTGEKVFLECVQDMDHENMFWYRQDPGLGLRLIYFSYDVKMKEKGDIPEGYSVSREKKERFSLILESASTNQTSMYLCASSMGTPYEQYFGPGTRLTVT.

This clonotype was observed at least ten times. The chain couples TRBV15 to TRBJ2-2, with D uncertain. Germline V CDR1 and CDR2: LNHNV, YYDKDF (reference sequence). This CDR3 contains 13 residues. The V end was cut by 3 bases, the J end by 7 bases, with 9 bases between. CDR3 sequence: CATSRGGNGELFF. The CDR3 DNA reads as TGTGCCACCAGCAGGGGCGGCAACGGGGAGCTGTTTTTT.

This clonotype was seen repeatedly, ten times or more. This chain joins TRBV2 and TRBJ1-2; D is unresolved. The V gene lost 7 bases and the J gene lost 4 bases, with 16 bases spanning the gap. This CDR3 comprises 14 residues. In germline, CDR1 is SNHLY, CDR2 FYNNEI. CDR3 nucleotides: TGTGCCAGCAATGACCTGTCCCTGGGCTATGGCTACACCTTC. This translates into CASNDLSLGYGYTF.

This clonotype occurred many times. The genes are TRBV3-1 and TRBJ2-2, with TRBD2 identical over 8 bases. Trimming at V came to 4 bases and at J to 3 bases, leaving 7 bases not matched to a gene. Per the germline V gene, CDR1 is LGHDT and CDR2 is YNNKEL (reference sequence). There are 16 residues in the CDR3. In DNA, the CDR3 is TGTGCCAGCAGCCCACGCGGGGGGCCGTACACCGGGGAGCTGTTTTTT. Protein sequence: CASSPRGGPYTGELFF.

Many counts were recorded for this clonotype. The CDR3: CASRLQGADSPLHF. For the CDR3, the DNA is TGTGCCAGCAGGCTACAGGGAGCTGATTCACCCCTCCACTTT. V usage is TRBV6-1 and J usage is TRBJ1-6, with TRBD1 as a possible D gene (6 bases). Germline-derived CDR1 and CDR2 are MNHNS and SASEGT. The CDR3 length is 14 residues. V was cut by 6 bases and J by 8 bases, with 14 bases left in between.

There are a few counts of this clonotype. One junction end does not reproduce the germline sequence, and a read error may be involved. The gene calls are TRBV24-1 and TRBJ2-2; either TRBD1 or TRBD2 may fit D (6 bases each). Germline V gene sequence: CDR1 KGHDR, CDR2 SFDVKD. There are 15 residues in the CDR3. In nucleotides, the CDR3 is TGTGCCACCAGTGATATAGGGGGGAGCACCGGGGAGCTGTGTTTT. Translated: CATSDIGGSTGELCF.